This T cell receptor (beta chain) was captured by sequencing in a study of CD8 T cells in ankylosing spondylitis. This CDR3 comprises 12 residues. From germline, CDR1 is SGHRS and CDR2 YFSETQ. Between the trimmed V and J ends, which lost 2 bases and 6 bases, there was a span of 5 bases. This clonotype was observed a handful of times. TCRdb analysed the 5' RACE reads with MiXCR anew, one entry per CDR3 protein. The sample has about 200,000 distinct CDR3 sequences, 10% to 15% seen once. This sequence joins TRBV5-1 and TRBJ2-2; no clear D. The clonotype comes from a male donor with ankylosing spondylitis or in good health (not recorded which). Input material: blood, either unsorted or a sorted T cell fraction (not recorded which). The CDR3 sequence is CASSLYAGELFF. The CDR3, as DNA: TGCGCCAGCAGCTTATACGCCGGGGAGCTGTTTTTT.